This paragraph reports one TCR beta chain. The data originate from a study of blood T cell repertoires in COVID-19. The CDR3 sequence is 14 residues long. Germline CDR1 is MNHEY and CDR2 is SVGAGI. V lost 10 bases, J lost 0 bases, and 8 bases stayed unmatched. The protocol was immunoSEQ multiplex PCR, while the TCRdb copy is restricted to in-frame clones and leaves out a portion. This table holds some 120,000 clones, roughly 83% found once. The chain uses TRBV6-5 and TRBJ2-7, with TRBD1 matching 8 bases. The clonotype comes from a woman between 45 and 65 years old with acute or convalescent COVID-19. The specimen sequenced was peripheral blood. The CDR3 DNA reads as TGTGCCACCATCATGACAGGGGACTCCTACGAGCAGTACTTC. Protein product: CATIMTGDSYEQYF.